The 25 T cell receptor beta chains in this list originate from one sample, sequenced in a study of blood T cell repertoires in COVID-19. The method was immunoSEQ multiplex PCR; TCRdb's version includes in-frame clones alone and lacks a portion of them. The sample lists around 78,000 clones, 86% seen once, with approximately 11% in the top ten. The sample consisted of peripheral blood. The origin of the receptors is a man aged 70-80 years with active or convalescent COVID-19.

This clone came up once. The chain carries TRBV7-8 and TRBJ2-2; 13 nucleotides match TRBD2. The CDR3 runs to 16 residues. Germline loops: CDR1 SGHVS, CDR2 FQNEAQ. Trimming took 5 bases from V and 4 from J; bases not matched to a gene: 4. CDR3 in amino acids: CASSKLAGGPTGELFF. The DNA for the CDR3 is TGTGCCAGCAGCAAACTAGCGGGAGGGCCCACCGGGGAGCTGTTTTTT.

The gene calls are TRBV6-5 and TRBJ1-2; D ambiguous. Germline V gene lookup returns CDR1 MNHEY and CDR2 SVGAGI. The CDR3 sequence is 16 residues long. The V end was cut by 0 bases, the J end by 8 bases, with 19 bases between. CDR3 amino acids: CASSYSTLGSSSGYTF. In nucleotides, the CDR3 is TGTGCCAGCAGTTACTCGACATTGGGCAGCTCCAGCGGCTACACCTTC.

V and J are TRBV28 and TRBJ1-1; a weak D match, TRBD1 (5 bases). CDR3 length: 17 amino acids. Germline V gives CDR1 MDHEN, CDR2 SYDVKM. Trimming shortened V by 3 bases and J by 4 bases, and 21 bases separated the two germline ends. The CDR3, as DNA: TGTGCCAGCAGTTTCCCCGCAGGGAGCGGGTTAGGCACTGAAGCTTTCTTT. Residues: CASSFPAGSGLGTEAFF.

The chain joins TRBV19 to TRBJ1-1; 9 nucleotides agree with TRBD1. The J segment lost 1 base and the V segment lost 5 bases, leaving 14 bases of the junction unmatched. In germline, CDR1 is LNHDA, CDR2 SQIVND (reference sequence). The CDR3 is made up of 18 amino acids. The CDR3 nucleotides are TGTGCCAGTAGTTCCGCGGGTAGACAGGGGGGAGCGAACACTGAAGCTTTCTTT. The encoded protein is CASSSAGRQGGANTEAFF. The full variable domain, completed using reference TRBV19 and TRBJ1-1, is DGGITQSPKYLFRKEGQNVTLSCEQNLNHDAMYWYRQDPGQGLRLIYYSQIVNDFQKGDIAEGYSVSREKKESFPLTVTSAQKNPTAFYLCASSSAGRQGGANTEAFFGQGTRLTVV.

V gene TRBV18 combines with J gene TRBJ1-1, with 9 bases that match TRBD1. V dropped 6 bases and J dropped 5; count of bases not matched to a gene: 10. Germline CDR1 KGHSH, CDR2 LQKENI. The CDR3 is 15 amino acids. This chain's CDR3 is CASSPDRGGRTEAFF. The CDR3 nucleotides read TGTGCCAGCTCTCCGGACAGGGGCGGAAGGACTGAAGCTTTCTTT.

The V and J genes are TRBV2 and TRBJ1-5; unclear D gene. CDR1 SNHLY and CDR2 FYNNEI come from the germline V gene. Trimming stripped 1 base from V and 4 bases from J, with 11 bases between. This CDR3 spans 15 amino acids. In DNA form, the CDR3 reads TGTGCCAGCAGTGAAGGATTGCCTAGAAATCAGCCCCAGCATTTT. Translation gives CASSEGLPRNQPQHF.

The chain carries TRBV9 and TRBJ2-7; no definite D call. Per germline, CDR1 SGDLS and CDR2 YYNGEE. V was cut by 0 bases and J by 10 bases, with 11 bases left in between. This CDR3 comprises 12 residues. CDR3 loop: CASSVGLGPQYF. DNA for the CDR3: TGTGCCAGCAGCGTAGGTCTTGGCCCCCAGTACTTC.

This clone occurred a few times. J is TRBJ2-5 and V is TRBV30, with a tentative D call TRBD2 (6 bases). This CDR3 is built from 13 residues. Germline V gene data show CDR1 as GTSNPN and CDR2 as SVGIG (reference sequence). Trimming took 7 bases from V and 4 from J, leaving 16 bases between them. The CDR3 coding sequence is TGTGCCTTAAGGAGGGGTGGGCGAGAGACCCAGTACTTC. This codes for CALRRGGRETQYF.

The chain uses TRBV2 and TRBJ1-1, with 9 positions matching TRBD1. Germline V CDR1 and CDR2: SNHLY, FYNNEI. The CDR3 spans 16 residues. V was pared by 5 bases and J by 6 bases, with 13 bases of the junction left unmatched. The CDR3: CASSPTGGMGRAEAFF. The DNA of the CDR3 is TGTGCCAGCAGTCCAACAGGGGGCATGGGAAGAGCTGAAGCTTTCTTT.

This chain links TRBV6-5 with TRBJ1-2; no clear D. CDR1 and CDR2 from the germline V gene are MNHEY and SVGAGI. Trimming pared 7 bases from V and 3 bases from J, leaving 9 bases between. This CDR3 is built from 12 residues. This CDR3 is CASTRVDYGYTF. The CDR3 DNA reads TGTGCCAGCACGAGGGTAGACTATGGCTACACCTTC.

This chain's CDR3 is CASRSGTSGIYEQYF. CDR3 sequence (DNA): TGTGCCAGCAGATCCGGGACTAGCGGGATCTACGAGCAGTACTTC. The chain is built from TRBV5-5 and TRBJ2-7; TRBD2 matches 13 bases. Germline V lookup: CDR1 SGHKS, CDR2 YYEKEE (reference sequence). The CDR3 sequence is 15 residues long. V trimming: 5 bases; J trimming: 3 bases; junction bases outside the gene matches: 5. Together with reference TRBV5-5 and TRBJ2-7, the CDR3 gives the full variable domain: DAGVTQSPTHLIKTRGQQVTLRCSPISGHKSVSWYQQVLGQGPQFIFQYYEKEERGRGNFPDRFSARQFPNYSSELNVNALLLGDSALYLCASRSGTSGIYEQYFGPGTRLTVT.

This sequence joins TRBV18 and TRBJ1-5, with a possible D match to TRBD1 (6 bases). The CDR3 runs 14 residues. The germline V gene has CDR1 KGHSH and CDR2 LQKENI. The V gene lost 6 bases and the J gene lost 12 bases, with 21 bases spanning the gap. The CDR3 DNA reads TGTGCCAGCTCGTCGACAGGTACCGAAATGATCCAGCATTTT. It is translated as CASSSTGTEMIQHF.

The chain has TRBV27 and TRBJ1-3, with TRBD1 identical over 8 bases. After removal of 6 bases from V and 3 bases from J, the junction contained 16 bases not matched to a gene. Germline CDR1 is MNHEY and CDR2 is SMNVEV (reference sequence). This CDR3 is 18 amino acids long. The CDR3 sequence: CASSPGTGRVVSGNTIYF. The CDR3 DNA is TGTGCCAGCAGCCCTGGGACAGGCAGGGTCGTGAGTGGAAACACCATATATTTT.

The chain has TRBV6-5 and TRBJ2-7; possibly TRBD1 for D (6 bases). Germline V gene data show CDR1 as MNHEY and CDR2 as SVGAGI. The CDR3 consists of 15 residues. Trimming cost V 5 bases and J 5 bases, with 19 bases left between them. In DNA, the CDR3 is TGTGCCAGCAGTACCAGGGGCGAGGGGTTCCACGAGCAGTACTTC. Amino acid sequence: CASSTRGEGFHEQYF.

The rearrangement joins TRBV10-3 to TRBJ2-5, with 7 bases matching TRBD2. Germline CDR1 reads ENHRY; CDR2 reads SYGVKD. V dropped 2 bases and J dropped 5; count of bases not matched to a gene: 5. This CDR3 comprises 14 residues. In DNA form, the CDR3 reads TGTGCCATCAGTGAGCCCGGGACTACGGAGACCCAGTACTTC. Its translation is CAISEPGTTETQYF.

This chain joins TRBV6-1 and TRBJ1-5, with unresolved D. Germline values: CDR1 MNHNS, CDR2 SASEGT. The CDR3 has 13 amino acids. V gave up 2 bases and J gave up 5 bases, with 7 bases separating them. The CDR3 reads CASSESNYQPQHF. DNA for the CDR3: TGTGCCAGCAGTGAATCCAACTATCAGCCCCAGCATTTT.

This clone was observed a few times. This chain joins TRBV7-2 and TRBJ1-1, with a tentative D call TRBD1 (5 bases). CDR1 is SGHTA and CDR2 is FQGNSA in the germline V gene. The CDR3 spans 14 residues. Trimming shortened V by 0 bases and J by 3 bases, and 8 bases separated the two germline ends. CDR3 coding DNA: TGTGCCAGCAGCTTAGCGCAAGGGGACACTGAAGCTTTCTTT. This translates into CASSLAQGDTEAFF.

The CDR3 coding sequence is TGTGCCAGCAGCTTAGTCTCCGGGTCCGGTGAAAAACTGTTTTTT. Its protein is CASSLVSGSGEKLFF. The J gene is TRBJ1-4, the V gene TRBV7-6; D remains ambiguous. Trimming took 1 base from V and 7 from J, leaving 13 bases between them. Germline V gene sequence: CDR1 SGHVS, CDR2 FNYEAQ. CDR3 length: 15 residues.

The genes are TRBV7-9 and TRBJ2-5; TRBD1 might be the D (5 bases). Trimming cost V 5 bases and J 4 bases, with 14 bases left between them. The CDR3 extends over 14 amino acids. Germline V CDR1 and CDR2: SEHNR, FQNEAQ (reference sequence). CDR3: CASSMETALETQYF. The CDR3 DNA reads as TGTGCCAGCAGCATGGAGACAGCTTTAGAGACCCAGTACTTC.

The chain combines TRBV15 with TRBJ2-7; 8 bases align to TRBD1. This CDR3 is built from 14 residues. The V gene end was trimmed by 3 bases and the J gene end by 6 bases; junction bases not matched to a gene: 7. Looked up from germline, CDR1 is LNHNV and CDR2 is YYDKDF (reference sequence). The CDR3 reads CATSRGAGGGEQYF. The CDR3 DNA is TGTGCCACCAGCAGGGGGGCAGGGGGCGGCGAGCAGTACTTC.

The rearrangement uses TRBV27 and TRBJ2-1, with 13 bases that match TRBD2. The CDR3 consists of 16 residues. From germline, CDR1 is MNHEY and CDR2 SMNVEV (reference sequence). Trimming cost V 4 bases and J 9 bases; bases outside gene matches: 9. CDR3 in amino acids: CASSSSTSGRIGEQFF. The CDR3 nucleotides are TGTGCCAGCAGTTCGTCGACTAGCGGGAGGATAGGTGAGCAGTTCTTC.

V gene TRBV4-2 combines with J gene TRBJ1-2; D call uncertain. CDR3 length equals 16 residues. Germline V gene lookup returns CDR1 LGHNA and CDR2 YNFKEQ. Trimming left V 3 bases short and J 4 bases short, with 18 bases between. CDR3 in amino acids: CASSQTTIGRFYGYTF. The CDR3, as DNA: TGTGCCAGCAGCCAGACCACAATTGGCAGGTTCTATGGCTACACCTTC.

This clone was seen more than once but under ten times. The chain joins TRBV30 to TRBJ2-4; D possibly corresponds to TRBD2 (6 bases). V lost 1 base and J 7 bases, leaving 14 bases between the germline ends. The CDR3 is made up of 14 amino acids. Germline V lookup: CDR1 GTSNPN, CDR2 SVGIG (reference sequence). This CDR3 is CAWSAQGSGNIQYF. In DNA form, the CDR3 reads TGTGCCTGGAGTGCCCAGGGAAGCGGGAACATTCAGTACTTC.

CDR3 nucleotide sequence: TGCGCCAGCAGCCCTGGACTAGCGAGGACCTACGAGCAGTACTTC. Protein: CASSPGLARTYEQYF. The J gene is TRBJ2-7, the V gene TRBV5-1, with 9 positions matching TRBD2. V lost 4 bases and J lost 2; bases outside the gene matches: 7. Germline assignment: CDR1 SGHRS and CDR2 YFSETQ. The CDR3 runs 15 residues. The full variable domain, completed using reference TRBV5-1 and TRBJ2-7, is KAGVTQTPRYLIKTRGQQVTLSCSPISGHRSVSWYQQTPGQGLQFLFEYFSETQRNKGNFPGRFSGRQFSNSRSEMNVSTLELGDSALYLCASSPGLARTYEQYFGPGTRLTVT.

This chain uses TRBV3-1 (or the pseudogene TRBV3-2) with TRBJ1-1; 8 bases align to TRBD1. Germline V CDR1 and CDR2: LGHDT, YNNKEL (reference sequence). Trimming took 1 base from V and 1 from J; bases not matched to a gene: 11. This CDR3 spans 18 amino acids. The CDR3, as DNA: TGTGCCAGCAGCCAAGTGGGACCGGGACAGGTTACGAACACTGAAGCTTTCTTT. Amino acid sequence: CASSQVGPGQVTNTEAFF.